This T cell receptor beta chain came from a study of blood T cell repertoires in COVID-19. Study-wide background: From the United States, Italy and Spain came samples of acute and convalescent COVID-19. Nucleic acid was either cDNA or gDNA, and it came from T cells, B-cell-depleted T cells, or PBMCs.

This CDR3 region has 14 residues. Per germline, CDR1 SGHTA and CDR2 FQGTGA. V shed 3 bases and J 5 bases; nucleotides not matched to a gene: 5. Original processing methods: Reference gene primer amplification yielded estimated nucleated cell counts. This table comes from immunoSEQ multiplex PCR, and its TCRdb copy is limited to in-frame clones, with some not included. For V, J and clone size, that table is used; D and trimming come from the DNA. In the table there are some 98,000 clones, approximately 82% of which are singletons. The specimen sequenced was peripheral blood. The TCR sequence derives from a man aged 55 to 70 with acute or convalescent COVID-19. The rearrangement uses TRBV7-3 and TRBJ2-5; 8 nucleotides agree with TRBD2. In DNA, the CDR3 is TGTGCCAGCAGCTTGGATCCGGGAGGGGAGACCCAGTACTTC. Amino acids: CASSLDPGGETQYF.